This T cell receptor (beta chain) derives from a study of OX40 agonist ivuxolimab in advanced cancers. Across the study: All patients had ivuxolimab intravenously every 2 weeks at 0.01 to 10 mg/kg.

Only in-frame clones appear in the TCRdb table, and some are missing; sequencing was by immunoSEQ multiplex PCR. Of about 150,000 clones listed, 85% to 95% are singletons. Points on this clone: What it binds is not known.

Findings of the study overall: Those patients achieving a partial response at 0.1-3.0 mg/kg showed among the lowest clonal expansion.

The TCR was taken from an adult with an advanced solid tumor such as melanoma, head and neck, liver or kidney cancer. The material sequenced was CD4+ or CD8+ T cells sorted from blood, taken in a trial of the OX40 agonist ivuxolimab.

CDR3 residues: CASSMGEGSSNTGELFF. The CDR3 DNA follows: TGTGCCAGTAGTATGGGAGAGGGCAGCTCGAACACCGGGGAGCTGTTTTTT. The chain recombines TRBV19 with TRBJ2-2, with a weak D call TRBD2 (5 bases). Deletions cut 3 bases from V and 0 bases from J, with 14 bases between. Germline V gene lookup returns CDR1 LNHDA and CDR2 SQIVND (reference sequence). CDR3 length: 17 amino acids.